One sample yielded the 4 T cell receptor beta chains listed below, sequenced in a study of T cells after somatic rescue of genetic block. Sequencing used immunoSEQ multiplex PCR; TCRdb keeps in-frame clones, though not all of them. The repertoire holds 80,000 to 100,000 clones, with about 87% as singletons. Sequencing used peripheral blood mononuclear cells (PBMCs). These receptors came from a woman younger than 30.

The J gene is TRBJ1-2, the V gene TRBV4-1; TRBD1 aligns across 9 bases. The CDR3 consists of 16 residues. J lost 4 bases, V lost 5 bases, and 11 bases had no gene match. Germline-derived CDR1 and CDR2 are MGHRA and YSYEKL. DNA for the CDR3: TGCGCCAGCAGCAACGGAGGGGACAGGGTTACCTATGGCTACACCTTC. Translated: CASSNGGDRVTYGYTF.

The chain links TRBV5-4 to TRBJ2-5; D may be TRBD1 or TRBD2 (5 bases each). This CDR3 comprises 15 residues. Trimming removed 2 bases from V and 0 bases from J, with 11 bases in between. Germline V gives CDR1 SGHNT, CDR2 YYREEE (reference sequence). CDR3 bases: TGTGCCAGCAGCTTTGGGGGACCCAACCAAGAGACCCAGTACTTC. Encoded protein: CASSFGGPNQETQYF.

The chain employs TRBV12-1 and TRBJ1-4. TRBV12-1 represents a pseudogene. The CDR3 is 16 residues long. CDR3 in DNA: TGTGCCAGCAGTTCGGACTCCACCGCGCCTAATGAAAAACTGTTTTTT. Translation: CASSSDSTAPNEKLFF.

CDR3 loop: CASSFPNSYTEAFF. The CDR3 DNA reads TGTGCCAGCAGCTTCCCCAACAGCTACACTGAAGCTTTCTTT. The genes are TRBV11-1 and TRBJ1-1; D is unresolved. The CDR3 loop spans 14 amino acids. Trimming stripped 3 bases from V and 3 bases from J, with 11 bases between. Germline V gene lookup returns CDR1 SGHAT and CDR2 FQDESV (reference sequence).